These 26 T cell receptor beta chains were sequenced from one sample in a study of cytomegalovirus exposure and HLA in healthy donors. Amplification used 60 Vbeta primers and 13 Jbeta primers. Method: immunoSEQ multiplex PCR; TCRdb's copy keeps in-frame clones and lacks some. The profile shows approximately 190,000 clones, about 80% of them singletons. The sample was PBMCs. Receptors were obtained from a woman aged 45-65 years in good health and CMV-seropositive.

This clone was observed a few times. This chain uses TRBV6-5 with TRBJ1-1, with 7 bases identical to TRBD1. Germline V gives CDR1 MNHEY, CDR2 SVGAGI. The CDR3 totals 14 residues. The V gene end was trimmed by 6 bases and the J gene end by 1 base; junction bases not matched to a gene: 5. The CDR3 bases are TGTGCCAGCAGCTGGGACAGCCAGAACACTGAAGCTTTCTTT. Translated, it gives CASSWDSQNTEAFF.

The chain recombines TRBV4-1 with TRBJ2-5; 7 bases are shared with TRBD2. CDR1 is MGHRA, CDR2 YSYEKL, per germline. V lost 0 bases and J lost 4; bases outside the gene matches: 8. This CDR3 is built from 16 residues. CDR3 coding DNA: TGCGCCAGCAGCCAAGAAGAGGGAGGGGTTCGAGAGACCCAGTACTTC. Translation gives CASSQEEGGVRETQYF.

V and J are TRBV5-8 and TRBJ2-4; weak D call: TRBD1 (6 bases). There are 18 residues in the CDR3. V lost 0 bases and J 3 bases, leaving 19 bases between the germline ends. The germline gives CDR1 SGHTS, CDR2 YDEGEE. The CDR3 spells CASSLGLRTGTNKNIQYF. The CDR3 DNA is TGTGCCAGCAGCTTGGGCCTACGTACCGGGACAAACAAAAACATTCAGTACTTC.

This clone was seen a handful of times. In DNA, the CDR3 is TGTGCCAGCAGTCTCGACAGGTCGAGCTATGGCTACACCTTC. As protein: CASSLDRSSYGYTF. V usage is TRBV6-5 and J usage is TRBJ1-2; weak D call: TRBD1 (6 bases). Germline assignment: CDR1 MNHEY and CDR2 SVGAGI. V shed 5 bases and J shed 4 bases, with 14 bases lying between them. The CDR3 contains 14 residues.

J is TRBJ2-3 and V is TRBV6-5; 9 nucleotides align to TRBD1. Per germline, CDR1 MNHEY and CDR2 SVGAGI. J gave up 5 bases and V 4 bases, and 4 bases lay outside the gene matches. CDR3 length: 14 residues. CDR3 DNA sequence: TGTGCCAGCAGTTCACAGGGGGCAGGAGATACGCAGTATTTT. This translates into CASSSQGAGDTQYF.

The rearrangement uses TRBV6-1 and TRBJ2-1; weak D call: TRBD2 (6 bases). The CDR3 extends over 15 amino acids. V was shortened by 7 bases and J by 9 bases, with 22 bases between the two germline ends. Per the germline V gene, CDR1 is MNHNS and CDR2 is SASEGT. The CDR3 reads CASNLYFGGMSEQFF. CDR3 coding DNA: TGTGCCAGCAATTTGTATTTCGGCGGGATGAGTGAGCAGTTCTTC.

The V and J genes are TRBV4-1 and TRBJ2-5, with TRBD2 matching 9 bases. The J call is uncertain, as TRBJ2-7 better fits the DNA end. There are 17 residues in the CDR3. Germline V gene sequence: CDR1 MGHRA, CDR2 YSYEKL. DNA of the CDR3: TGCGCCAGCAGCCAAGTCTTCGGCGGGGGGGCCTCCTACGAGCAGTACTTC. It yields the protein CASSQVFGGGASYEQYF.

This chain connects TRBV7-3 to TRBJ1-5; 7 bases agree with TRBD1. The trim removed 2 bases at V and 4 bases at J, leaving 5 bases unmatched. The CDR3 is 15 residues long. CDR1 and CDR2 (germline): SGHTA, FQGTGA. The CDR3, as DNA: TGTGCCAGCAGCTTAGGACAGGCCTTTAATCAGCCCCAGCATTTT. It yields the protein CASSLGQAFNQPQHF.

This rearrangement joins TRBV19 to TRBJ2-7; D may be TRBD1 (6 bases). The ends were cut back, 7 bases at V and 5 bases at J, with 12 bases in the middle. Germline CDR1 LNHDA, CDR2 SQIVND (reference sequence). The CDR3 extends over 12 amino acids. The CDR3 loop reads CASTNRDHEQYF. The CDR3 DNA reads as TGTGCCAGTACCAACAGGGACCACGAGCAGTACTTC.

The chain employs TRBV11-1 and TRBJ2-2; 9 bases are a match to TRBD1. Germline V gene sequence: CDR1 SGHAT, CDR2 FQDESV (reference sequence). V was pared by 4 bases and J by 6 bases, with 6 bases of the junction left unmatched. The CDR3 has 15 amino acids. CDR3 nucleotide sequence: TGTGCCAGCAGCTACGGGACAGGGCGGGCCGGGGAGCTGTTTTTT. Translated: CASSYGTGRAGELFF.

As to this clone: At one of its ends the junction is not consistent with the germline gene, which may arise from a read error. The gene calls are TRBV28 and TRBJ2-5; 13 nucleotides line up with TRBD2. CDR1 is MDHEN, CDR2 SYDVKM, per germline. CDR3 length equals 13 residues. This CDR3 is CASNFAGLAGAHF. The CDR3 DNA follows: TGTGCCAGCAATTTCGCTGGACTAGCGGGGGCCCACTTC.

The chain couples TRBV19 to TRBJ1-5; 7 positions agree with TRBD1. CDR3 length: 15 residues. CDR1 is LNHDA, CDR2 SQIVND, per germline (reference sequence). Losses at the gene ends were 7 bases for V and 0 bases for J; bases not matched to a gene: 6. The CDR3 DNA is TGTGCCAGTATCCAGGGGGGAATTAGCAATCAGCCCCAGCATTTT. Protein product: CASIQGGISNQPQHF. The complete variable domain, with remaining parts taken from reference TRBV19 and TRBJ1-5, reads DGGITQSPKYLFRKEGQNVTLSCEQNLNHDAMYWYRQDPGQGLRLIYYSQIVNDFQKGDIAEGYSVSREKKESFPLTVTSAQKNPTAFYLCASIQGGISNQPQHFGDGTRLSIL.

The chain couples TRBV5-1 to TRBJ2-5, with a tentative D call TRBD1 (5 bases). The J call is uncertain, as TRBJ2-7 better fits the DNA end. Germline V lookup: CDR1 SGHRS, CDR2 YFSETQ. This CDR3 contains 13 residues. CDR3 sequence (DNA): TGCGCCAGCAGCTTGGCAGCAGGGAACGAGCAGTACTTC. This codes for CASSLAAGNEQYF.

V and J are TRBV15 and TRBJ2-3, with D uncertain. The CDR3 covers 14 residues. CDR1 and CDR2 from the germline V gene are LNHNV and YYDKDF (reference sequence). Trimming took 2 bases from V and 3 from J, leaving 9 bases between them. The DNA for the CDR3 is TGTGCCACCAGCAGATCAGAGAGGACAGATACGCAGTATTTT. Residues: CATSRSERTDTQYF.

This clone was found a few times. The V and J genes are TRBV7-9 and TRBJ1-2; D is unclear. This CDR3 comprises 12 residues. Trimming took 0 bases from V and 4 from J, leaving 3 bases between them. The germline CDR1 and CDR2 sequences are SEHNR and FQNEAQ (reference sequence). CDR3 DNA: TGTGCCAGCAGCTTAGCCAGCTATGGCTACACCTTC. Translating it yields CASSLASYGYTF.

The genes are TRBV2 and TRBJ1-5, with unresolved D. There are 15 residues in the CDR3. The V and J ends lost 2 bases and 2 bases respectively, with 10 bases between them. The germline V gene encodes CDR1 SNHLY and CDR2 FYNNEI. DNA of the CDR3: TGTGCCAGCAGTGAATGGGCAGTCCGCAATCAGCCCCAGCATTTT. This translates into CASSEWAVRNQPQHF.

The CDR3 here is CASSFSGGPYEQYF. CDR3 nucleotide sequence: TGTGCCAGCAGCTTTAGCGGGGGGCCCTACGAGCAGTACTTC. This chain joins TRBV7-8 and TRBJ2-7; TRBD2 matches at 10 bases. CDR1 and CDR2 (germline): SGHVS, FQNEAQ. With V trimmed by 3 bases and J by 2 bases, 1 base remained unmatched. The CDR3 consists of 14 residues.

The genes are TRBV4-1 and TRBJ2-2; 14 bases align to TRBD2. CDR1 and CDR2 from the germline V gene are MGHRA and YSYEKL. The CDR3 contains 15 residues. With V trimmed by 3 bases and J by 7 bases, 1 base remained unmatched. The CDR3 sequence is CASSQTSGGVGELFF. In nucleotides, the CDR3 is TGCGCCAGCAGCCAGACTAGCGGGGGGGTCGGGGAGCTGTTTTTT.

The J gene is TRBJ2-5, the V gene TRBV5-6; 7 positions agree with TRBD1. CDR3 length: 15 amino acids. Germline loops: CDR1 SGHDT, CDR2 YYEEEE. V shed 0 bases and J 5 bases; nucleotides not matched to a gene: 7. The DNA for the CDR3 is TGTGCCAGCAGCTTGGCAGAGGGGGCTAGGGAGACCCAGTACTTC. Amino acid sequence: CASSLAEGARETQYF.

This clone was seen a few times. J is TRBJ1-2 and V is TRBV5-6, with 7 bases identical to TRBD1. The CDR3 covers 14 residues. Unmatched junction bases numbered 4, after V lost 2 bases and J lost 3 bases. CDR1 is SGHDT and CDR2 is YYEEEE in the germline V gene. CDR3 DNA sequence: TGTGCCAGCAGCTTCCTAGGGGGCGACTATGGCTACACCTTC. Translated: CASSFLGGDYGYTF.

This chain links TRBV18 with TRBJ1-1; the match to TRBD1 covers 10 bases. The length of the CDR3 is 13 residues. V lost 4 bases to trimming and J lost 4 bases; unmatched junction nucleotides: 0. Germline CDR1 is KGHSH and CDR2 is LQKENI. The CDR3 loop is CASSRTGGTEAFF. DNA for the CDR3: TGTGCCAGCTCACGGACAGGGGGCACTGAAGCTTTCTTT.

The rearrangement links TRBV29-1 to TRBJ2-7; a possible D gene is TRBD2 (5 bases). This CDR3 is built from 13 residues. Trimming removed 6 bases from V and 1 base from J, with 13 bases in between. Looked up from germline, CDR1 is SQVTM and CDR2 is ANQGSEA. The CDR3 nucleotides read TGCAGCGTCGTTCCGGGAAGATCCTACGAGCAGTACTTC. This gives the protein CSVVPGRSYEQYF.

The chain uses TRBV6-5 and TRBJ2-3, with 9 bases that match TRBD2. The CDR3 is made up of 15 amino acids. Trimming cost V 5 bases and J 1 base; bases outside gene matches: 4. Germline CDR1 reads MNHEY; CDR2 reads SVGAGI. The CDR3 coding sequence is TGTGCCAGCAGTCGCTGGACTAGCGGCACAGATACGCAGTATTTT. It is translated as CASSRWTSGTDTQYF.

The gene calls are TRBV11-2 and TRBJ1-5; maybe TRBD1 (6 bases). The ends were cut back, 6 bases at V and 3 bases at J, with 12 bases in the middle. This CDR3 region has 14 residues. Germline values: CDR1 SGHAT, CDR2 FQNNGV. Here the CDR3 DNA reads TGTGCCAGCAGTCAAGGACAGTACAATCAGCCCCAGCATTTT. It translates to CASSQGQYNQPQHF.

A note on this clone: Germline is not matched at one junction end, which may reflect a read error. The chain links TRBV7-9 to TRBJ1-2; no definite D call. This CDR3 has 12 amino acids. Germline V CDR1 and CDR2: SEHNR, FQNEAQ (reference sequence). The CDR3 protein is CSSSSPPSFGAF. DNA of the CDR3: TGTTCCAGCAGCAGCCCCCCCTCTTTCGGGGCCTTC.

DNA of the CDR3: TGTGCCAGTAGTATAGGGCGGGGGCGAGATACTGAAGCTTTCTTT. Protein sequence: CASSIGRGRDTEAFF. J is TRBJ1-1 and V is TRBV19; a weak D match, TRBD1 (6 bases). The ends were cut back, 1 base at V and 5 bases at J, with 14 bases in the middle. The CDR3 is made up of 15 amino acids. Looked up from germline, CDR1 is LNHDA and CDR2 is SQIVND (reference sequence).